Listed here are 13 T cell receptor beta chains from one sample, sequenced in a study of blood T cell repertoires in COVID-19. Sequenced by immunoSEQ multiplex PCR; TCRdb stores in-frame clones only, minus some. This sample yields just under 55,000 clones, of which roughly nine tenths are seen a single time; 3.9% belongs to the top ten. The specimen sequenced was peripheral blood. The receptors here all came from a man aged 45-60 years with acute or convalescent COVID-19.

This clone has a single count. The chain recombines TRBV5-4 with TRBJ2-3; D possibly corresponds to TRBD2 (5 bases). Per the germline V gene, CDR1 is SGHNT and CDR2 is YYREEE (reference sequence). V lost 1 base and J lost 8, with 14 bases in between. The CDR3 runs to 14 residues. The CDR3 DNA sequence: TGTGCCAGCAGCTTGTTTGAGGGAGCAGGTACGCAGTATTTT. This encodes CASSLFEGAGTQYF.

The chain carries TRBV23-1 and TRBJ1-2, with D perhaps TRBD1 (5 bases). TRBV23-1 is noted as an ORF with a role that remains uncertain. The V and J ends lost 2 bases and 4 bases respectively, with 20 bases between them. CDR3 size: 17 residues. CDR3 sequence reads: CASSQKGRHMGCYGYTF. As DNA, the CDR3 is TGCGCCAGCAGTCAAAAGGGGCGGCATATGGGGTGCTATGGCTACACCTTC.

J is TRBJ2-1 and V is TRBV11-2, with D perhaps TRBD1 (5 bases). The V end lost 5 bases, the J end lost 5 bases, and 10 bases lay between the germline ends. This CDR3 region has 13 residues. Per germline, CDR1 SGHAT and CDR2 FQNNGV. The CDR3 region is CASSARVNNEQFF. The CDR3 DNA reads TGTGCCAGCAGCGCCAGGGTTAACAATGAGCAGTTCTTC.

The chain combines TRBV18 with TRBJ1-1, with D perhaps matching TRBD1 (5 bases). V gave up 3 bases and J gave up 1 base, with 18 bases separating them. This CDR3 has 17 residues. Germline V gene lookup returns CDR1 KGHSH and CDR2 LQKENI. The CDR3: CASSPWTGLGENTEAFF. Written as DNA, the CDR3 is TGTGCCAGCTCACCTTGGACGGGTTTAGGGGAGAACACTGAAGCTTTCTTT.

This clone has a single count. J is TRBJ2-5 and V is TRBV19; D unclear. Per the germline V gene, CDR1 is LNHDA and CDR2 is SQIVND (reference sequence). The CDR3 consists of 13 residues. V lost 1 base and J lost 2, with 5 bases in between. CDR3 bases: TGTGCCAGTAGTATAGTCAGGCAAGAGACCCAGTACTTC. As protein: CASSIVRQETQYF.

The genes are TRBV7-2 and TRBJ2-5, with D hard to call. V gave up 5 bases and J gave up 2 bases, with 18 bases separating them. Germline V gene data show CDR1 as SGHTA and CDR2 as FQGNSA. The CDR3 is made up of 16 amino acids. CDR3 DNA: TGTGCCAGCAGCCTAAACCCCCCGCCAGGACAAGAGACCCAGTACTTC. Translated: CASSLNPPPGQETQYF.

The chain joins TRBV28 to TRBJ1-2; 9 bases are shared with TRBD1. This CDR3 has 13 amino acids. Germline V gene sequence: CDR1 MDHEN, CDR2 SYDVKM. V lost 5 bases, J lost 6 bases, and 4 bases stayed unmatched. The CDR3 sequence is CASSEQGANGYTF. The CDR3 DNA reads as TGTGCCAGCAGTGAACAGGGGGCGAATGGCTACACCTTC.

The chain has TRBV14 and TRBJ2-4, with D perhaps TRBD2 (7 bases). Per the germline V gene, CDR1 is SGHDN and CDR2 is FVKESK. This CDR3 has 17 amino acids. With 1 base removed from V and 10 bases from J, the gap between germline ends came to 23 bases. The CDR3 sequence: CASSQAWGRGSQGIQYF. The CDR3, as DNA: TGTGCCAGCAGCCAAGCTTGGGGGAGGGGGTCCCAGGGAATTCAGTACTTC.

This chain joins TRBV2 and TRBJ2-1, with TRBD1 matching over 8 bases. V shed 2 bases, J shed 9 bases, and the junction held 6 bases outside the gene matches. Germline CDR1 is SNHLY and CDR2 is FYNNEI. This CDR3 has 14 amino acids. In DNA, the CDR3 is TGTGCCAGCAGTGAAACCAGGGGGCAGGGTGAGCAGTTCTTC. This translates into CASSETRGQGEQFF.

The rearrangement uses TRBV4-1 and TRBJ2-7; 7 nucleotides match TRBD1. The V and J ends lost 1 base and 2 bases, in that order; junction bases with no gene match: 5. The CDR3 extends over 15 amino acids. Germline V gives CDR1 MGHRA, CDR2 YSYEKL. In nucleotides, the CDR3 is TGCGCCAGCAGCCAAGCCTACGGGACAGCCTACGAGCAGTACTTC. Translating it yields CASSQAYGTAYEQYF.

V usage is TRBV3-1 (or the pseudogene TRBV3-2) and J usage is TRBJ1-1; D possibly corresponds to TRBD1 (6 bases). Germline V lookup: CDR1 LGHDT, CDR2 YNNKEL (reference sequence). The V and J ends lost 2 bases and 6 bases respectively, with 13 bases between them. The CDR3 is 14 residues long. The DNA for the CDR3 is TGTGCCAGCAGCCAACGGACAGAAAGTCCTGAAGCTTTCTTT. Translation: CASSQRTESPEAFF.

The V gene is TRBV18, the J gene TRBJ2-2; TRBD1 agrees at 8 bases. Germline CDR1 reads KGHSH; CDR2 reads LQKENI. V dropped 3 bases and J dropped 4; count of bases not matched to a gene: 10. CDR3 length: 17 residues. The CDR3 nucleotides are TGTGCCAGCTCACCGACCCAGGGGGCTATAGGCACCGGGGAGCTGTTTTTT. Protein: CASSPTQGAIGTGELFF. Variable domain in full (rest from reference TRBV18 and TRBJ2-2): NAGVMQNPRHLVRRRGQEARLRCSPMKGHSHVYWYRQLPEEGLKFMVYLQKENIIDESGMPKERFSAEFPKEGPSILRIQQVVRGDSAAYFCASSPTQGAIGTGELFFGEGSRLTVL.

This chain joins TRBV7-9 and TRBJ1-2; 12 positions agree with TRBD1. The CDR3 has 15 amino acids. Germline trimming cut 5 bases from V and 7 bases from J; bases unmatched to any gene: 8. The germline V gene encodes CDR1 SEHNR and CDR2 FQNEAQ (reference sequence). In DNA, the CDR3 is TGTGCCAGCAGCCTTCGAGGGACAGGGGGCAGTGGCTACACCTTC. It is translated as CASSLRGTGGSGYTF.